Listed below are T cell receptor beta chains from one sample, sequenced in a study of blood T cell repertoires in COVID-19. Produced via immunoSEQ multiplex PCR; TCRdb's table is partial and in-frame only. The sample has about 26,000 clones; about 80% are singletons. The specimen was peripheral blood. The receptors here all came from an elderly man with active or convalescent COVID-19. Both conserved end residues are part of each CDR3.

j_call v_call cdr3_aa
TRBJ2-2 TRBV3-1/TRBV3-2 CASSQTGTGTGELFF
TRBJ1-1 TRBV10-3 CAISESKAVTEAFF
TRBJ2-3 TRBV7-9 CASSLTSSTDTQYF
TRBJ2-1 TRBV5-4 CASSSAKGSRYSYNEQFF
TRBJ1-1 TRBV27 CASSLIYSPKNTEAFF
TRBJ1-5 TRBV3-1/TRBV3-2 CASSRDTSNQPQHF
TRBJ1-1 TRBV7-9 CASSKTGGTGTEAFF
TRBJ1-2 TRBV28 CASSLSANYGYTF
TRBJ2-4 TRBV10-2 CASSLTSGWSEPLAKNIQYF
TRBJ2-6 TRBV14 CASSQDFGSGANVLTF
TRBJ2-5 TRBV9 CASSVDYVETQYF
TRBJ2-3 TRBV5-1 CASSLAGGGPGDTQYF
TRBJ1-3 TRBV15 CATSRDKSSGNTIYF
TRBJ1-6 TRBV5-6 CASSSSRTGGDSPLHF
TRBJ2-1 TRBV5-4 CASSAGSGGPYNEQFF
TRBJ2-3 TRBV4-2 CASSQDQGTDTQYF
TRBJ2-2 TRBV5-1 CASSLVAGPTGTGELFF
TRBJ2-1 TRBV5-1 CASSPRGQGTTYNEQFF
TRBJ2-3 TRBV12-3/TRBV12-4 CASSTSADTQYF
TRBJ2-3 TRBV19 CASRDRGSADTQYF
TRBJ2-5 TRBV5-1 CASSLGQGKSYETQYF
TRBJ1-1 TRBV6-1 CASSEAYTQGGNTEAFF
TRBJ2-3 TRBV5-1 CASSLADRGVTQYF
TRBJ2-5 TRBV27 CASSFRSRAADYQETQYF
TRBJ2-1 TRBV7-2 CASSGRDRNSYNEQFF
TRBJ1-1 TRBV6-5 CASSSNRATEAFF
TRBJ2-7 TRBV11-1 CASTPGDRVYEQYF